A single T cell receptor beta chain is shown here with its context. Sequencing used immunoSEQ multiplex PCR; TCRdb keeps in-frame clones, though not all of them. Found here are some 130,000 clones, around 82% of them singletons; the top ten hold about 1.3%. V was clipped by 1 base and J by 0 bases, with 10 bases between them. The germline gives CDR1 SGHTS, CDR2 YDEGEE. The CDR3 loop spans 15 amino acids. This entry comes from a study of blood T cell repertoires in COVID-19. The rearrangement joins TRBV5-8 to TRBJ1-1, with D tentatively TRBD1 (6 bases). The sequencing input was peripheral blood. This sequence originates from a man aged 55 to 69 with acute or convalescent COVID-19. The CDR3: CASSLYQGLNTEAFF. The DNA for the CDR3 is TGTGCCAGCAGCTTGTATCAGGGGTTGAACACTGAAGCTTTCTTT.